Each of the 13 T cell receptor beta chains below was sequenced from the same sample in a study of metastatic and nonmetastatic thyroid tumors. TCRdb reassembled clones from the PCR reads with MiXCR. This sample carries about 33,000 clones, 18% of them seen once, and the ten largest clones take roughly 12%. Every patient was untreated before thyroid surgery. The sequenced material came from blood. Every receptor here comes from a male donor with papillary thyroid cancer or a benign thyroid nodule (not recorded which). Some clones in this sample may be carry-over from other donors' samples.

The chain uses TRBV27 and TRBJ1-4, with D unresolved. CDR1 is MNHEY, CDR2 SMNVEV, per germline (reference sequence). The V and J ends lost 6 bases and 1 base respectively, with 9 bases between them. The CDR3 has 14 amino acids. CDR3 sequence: CASRTTVTNEKLFF. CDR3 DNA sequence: TGTGCCAGCAGGACGACGGTAACTAATGAAAAACTGTTTTTT.

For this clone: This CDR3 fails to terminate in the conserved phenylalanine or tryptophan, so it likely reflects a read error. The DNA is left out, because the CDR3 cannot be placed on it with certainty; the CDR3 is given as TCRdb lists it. Here the CDR3 reads CASRGAGLAAAFGYEQNN. The chain has TRBV6-2 or TRBV6-3 and TRBJ2-7; the DNA was not used to check the table's D call, TRBD2. CDR1 is MNHEY, CDR2 SVGEGT, per germline. A total of 18 residues make up the CDR3, ends included.

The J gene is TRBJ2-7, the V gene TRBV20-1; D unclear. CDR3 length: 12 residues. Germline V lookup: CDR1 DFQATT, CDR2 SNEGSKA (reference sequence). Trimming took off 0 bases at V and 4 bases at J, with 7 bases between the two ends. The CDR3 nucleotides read TGCAGTGCTAGAGATCAAGGGTACGAGCAGTACTTC. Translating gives CSARDQGYEQYF.

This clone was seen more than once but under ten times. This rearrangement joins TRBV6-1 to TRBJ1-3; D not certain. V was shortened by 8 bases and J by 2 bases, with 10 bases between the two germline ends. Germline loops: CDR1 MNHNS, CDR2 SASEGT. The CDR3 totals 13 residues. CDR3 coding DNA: TGTGCCAGCCGATCGGATACTGGAAACACCATATATTTT. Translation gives CASRSDTGNTIYF.

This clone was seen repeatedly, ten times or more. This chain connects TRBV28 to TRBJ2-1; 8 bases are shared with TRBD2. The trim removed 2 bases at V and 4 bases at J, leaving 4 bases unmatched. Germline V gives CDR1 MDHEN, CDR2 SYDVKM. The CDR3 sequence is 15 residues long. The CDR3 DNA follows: TGTGCCAGCAGTTTAGTTGGCGGGGGGTACAATGAGCAGTTCTTC. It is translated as CASSLVGGGYNEQFF.

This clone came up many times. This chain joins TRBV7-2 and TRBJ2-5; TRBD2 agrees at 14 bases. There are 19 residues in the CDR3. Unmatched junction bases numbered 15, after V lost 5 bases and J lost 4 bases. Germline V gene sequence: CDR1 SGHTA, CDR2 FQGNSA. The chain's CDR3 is CASSTRTGLAGVNPETQYF. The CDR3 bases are TGTGCCAGCAGCACACGAACGGGACTAGCGGGGGTGAACCCAGAGACCCAGTACTTC.

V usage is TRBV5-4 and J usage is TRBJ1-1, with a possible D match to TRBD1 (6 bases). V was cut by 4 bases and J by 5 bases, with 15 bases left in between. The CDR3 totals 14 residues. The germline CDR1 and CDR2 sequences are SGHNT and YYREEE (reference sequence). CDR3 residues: CASSKDRRNTEAFF. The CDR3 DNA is TGTGCCAGCAGCAAGGACAGAAGGAATACTGAAGCTTTCTTT.

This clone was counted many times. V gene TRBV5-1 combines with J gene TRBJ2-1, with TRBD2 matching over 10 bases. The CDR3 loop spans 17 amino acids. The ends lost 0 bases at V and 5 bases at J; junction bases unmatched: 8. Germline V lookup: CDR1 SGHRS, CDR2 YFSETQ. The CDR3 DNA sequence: TGCGCCAGCAGCTTGGGATTTCTAGCGGGAGTCGACAATGAGCAGTTCTTC. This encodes CASSLGFLAGVDNEQFF. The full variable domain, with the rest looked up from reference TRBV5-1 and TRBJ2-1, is KAGVTQTPRYLIKTRGQQVTLSCSPISGHRSVSWYQQTPGQGLQFLFEYFSETQRNKGNFPGRFSGRQFSNSRSEMNVSTLELGDSALYLCASSLGFLAGVDNEQFFGPGTRLTVL.

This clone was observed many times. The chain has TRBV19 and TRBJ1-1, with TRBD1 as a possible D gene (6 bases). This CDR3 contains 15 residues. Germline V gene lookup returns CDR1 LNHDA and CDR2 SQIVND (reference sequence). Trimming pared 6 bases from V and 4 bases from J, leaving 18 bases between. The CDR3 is CASRVVTGLGTEAFF. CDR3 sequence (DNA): TGTGCCAGTAGAGTCGTCACAGGGCTGGGCACTGAAGCTTTCTTT.

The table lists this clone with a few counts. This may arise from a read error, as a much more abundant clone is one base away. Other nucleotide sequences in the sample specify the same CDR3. This chain's CDR3 is CASSLTPGQDYNEQFF. CDR3 nucleotides: TGCGCCAGTAGCTTGACCCCGGGACAGGACTACAATGAGCAGTTCTTC. This chain uses TRBV5-1 with TRBJ2-1, with 8 bases that match TRBD1. The CDR3 has 16 amino acids. Germline lookup yields CDR1 SGHRS and CDR2 YFSETQ.

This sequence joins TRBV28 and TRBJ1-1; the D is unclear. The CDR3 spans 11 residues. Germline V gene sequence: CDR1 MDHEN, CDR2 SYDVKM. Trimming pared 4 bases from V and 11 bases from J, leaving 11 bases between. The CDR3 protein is CASSSGLGAFF. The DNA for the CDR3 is TGTGCCAGCAGTTCAGGTCTAGGTGCTTTCTTT.

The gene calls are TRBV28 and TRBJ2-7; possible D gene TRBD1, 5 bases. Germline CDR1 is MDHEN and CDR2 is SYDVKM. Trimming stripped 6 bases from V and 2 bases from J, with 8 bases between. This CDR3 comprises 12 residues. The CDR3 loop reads CASRQDPYEQYF. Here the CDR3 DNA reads TGTGCCAGCAGACAGGACCCCTACGAGCAGTACTTC.

CDR3 in amino acids: CASSKDRAHEQYF. The CDR3 region has the DNA TGCGCCAGCAGCAAGGACAGGGCCCACGAGCAGTACTTC. This chain uses TRBV5-1 with TRBJ2-7; 8 bases match TRBD1. Germline V gene lookup returns CDR1 SGHRS and CDR2 YFSETQ. J gave up 5 bases and V 4 bases, and 5 bases lay outside the gene matches. The CDR3 totals 13 residues. The full variable domain, completed using reference TRBV5-1 and TRBJ2-7, is KAGVTQTPRYLIKTRGQQVTLSCSPISGHRSVSWYQQTPGQGLQFLFEYFSETQRNKGNFPGRFSGRQFSNSRSEMNVSTLELGDSALYLCASSKDRAHEQYFGPGTRLTVT.